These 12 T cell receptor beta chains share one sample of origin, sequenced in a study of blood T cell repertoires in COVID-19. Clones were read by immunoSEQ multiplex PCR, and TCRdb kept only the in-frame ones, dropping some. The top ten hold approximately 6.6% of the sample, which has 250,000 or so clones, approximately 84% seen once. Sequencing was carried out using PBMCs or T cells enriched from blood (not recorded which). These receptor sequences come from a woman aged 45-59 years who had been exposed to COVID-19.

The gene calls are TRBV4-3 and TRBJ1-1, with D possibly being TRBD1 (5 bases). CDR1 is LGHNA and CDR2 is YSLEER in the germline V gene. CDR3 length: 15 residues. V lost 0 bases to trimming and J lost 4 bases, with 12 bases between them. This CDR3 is CASSQDPQVPTEAFF. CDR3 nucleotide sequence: TGCGCCAGCAGCCAAGACCCACAGGTCCCCACTGAAGCTTTCTTT.

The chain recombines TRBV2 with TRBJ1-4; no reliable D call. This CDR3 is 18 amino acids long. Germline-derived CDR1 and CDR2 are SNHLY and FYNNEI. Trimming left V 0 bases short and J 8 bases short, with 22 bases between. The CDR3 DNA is TGTGCCAGCAGTGAAGCAAGAGGGAGAATGATTGTTTGGGAAAAACTGTTTTTT. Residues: CASSEARGRMIVWEKLFF.

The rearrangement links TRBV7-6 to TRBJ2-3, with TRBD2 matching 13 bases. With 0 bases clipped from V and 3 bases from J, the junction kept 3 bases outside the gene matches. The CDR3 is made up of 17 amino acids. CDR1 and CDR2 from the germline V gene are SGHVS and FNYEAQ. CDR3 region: CASSLAGGLAGTDTQYF. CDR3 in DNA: TGTGCCAGCAGCTTAGCGGGGGGACTAGCGGGGACAGATACGCAGTATTTT.

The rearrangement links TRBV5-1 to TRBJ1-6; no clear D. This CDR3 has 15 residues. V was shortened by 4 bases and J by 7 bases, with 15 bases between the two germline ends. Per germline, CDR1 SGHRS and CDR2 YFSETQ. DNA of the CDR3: TGCGCCAGCAGCCCCGCGATGGGCCGGAATTCACCCCTCCACTTT. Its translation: CASSPAMGRNSPLHF.

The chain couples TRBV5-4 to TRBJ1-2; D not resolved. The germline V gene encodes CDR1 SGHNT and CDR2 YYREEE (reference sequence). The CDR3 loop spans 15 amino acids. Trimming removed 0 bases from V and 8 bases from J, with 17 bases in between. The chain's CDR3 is CASSLAAEGREGYTF. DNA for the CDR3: TGTGCCAGCAGCTTGGCTGCGGAGGGAAGGGAAGGCTACACCTTC.

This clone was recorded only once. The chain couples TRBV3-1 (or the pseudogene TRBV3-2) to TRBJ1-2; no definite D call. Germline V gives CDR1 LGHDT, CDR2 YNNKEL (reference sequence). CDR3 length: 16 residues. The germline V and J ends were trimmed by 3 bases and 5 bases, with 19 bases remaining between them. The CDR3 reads CASSHAGITDGYGYTF. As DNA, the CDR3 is TGTGCCAGCAGCCATGCCGGGATCACAGACGGGTATGGCTACACCTTC.

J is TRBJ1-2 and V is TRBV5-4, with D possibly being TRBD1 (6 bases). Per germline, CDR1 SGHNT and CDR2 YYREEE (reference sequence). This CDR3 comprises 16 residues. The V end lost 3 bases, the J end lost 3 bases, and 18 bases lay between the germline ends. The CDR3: CASSSRTAHEDYGYTF. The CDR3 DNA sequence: TGTGCCAGCAGCTCAAGGACAGCCCACGAGGACTATGGCTACACCTTC.

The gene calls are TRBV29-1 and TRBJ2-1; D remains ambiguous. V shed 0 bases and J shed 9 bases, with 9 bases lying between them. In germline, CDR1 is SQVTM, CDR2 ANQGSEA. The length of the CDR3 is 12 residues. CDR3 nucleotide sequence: TGCAGCGTTGAAGATCTCCAGATTGAGCAGTTCTTC. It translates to CSVEDLQIEQFF.

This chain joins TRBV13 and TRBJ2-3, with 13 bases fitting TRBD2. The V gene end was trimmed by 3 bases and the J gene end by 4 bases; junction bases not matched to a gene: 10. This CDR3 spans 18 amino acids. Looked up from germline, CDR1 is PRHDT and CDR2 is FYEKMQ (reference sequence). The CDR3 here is CASSLTSGGSFFADTQYF. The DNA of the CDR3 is TGTGCCAGCAGCTTGACTAGCGGGGGGTCGTTTTTTGCAGATACGCAGTATTTT.

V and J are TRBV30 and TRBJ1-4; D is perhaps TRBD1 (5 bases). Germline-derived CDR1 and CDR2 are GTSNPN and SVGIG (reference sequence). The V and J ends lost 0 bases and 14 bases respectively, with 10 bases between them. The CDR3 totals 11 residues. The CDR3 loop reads CAWSVEGLLFF. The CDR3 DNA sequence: TGTGCCTGGAGTGTAGAGGGACTCCTGTTTTTT.

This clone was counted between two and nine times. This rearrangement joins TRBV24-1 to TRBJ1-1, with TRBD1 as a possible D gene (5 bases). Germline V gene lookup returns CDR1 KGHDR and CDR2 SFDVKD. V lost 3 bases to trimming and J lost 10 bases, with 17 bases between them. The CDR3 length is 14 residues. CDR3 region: CATSDPGQPMGAFF. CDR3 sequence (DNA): TGTGCCACCAGTGATCCCGGACAACCAATGGGAGCTTTCTTT.

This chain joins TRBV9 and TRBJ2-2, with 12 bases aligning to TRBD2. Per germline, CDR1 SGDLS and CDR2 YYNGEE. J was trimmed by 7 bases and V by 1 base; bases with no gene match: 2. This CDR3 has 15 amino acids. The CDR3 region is CASSVTSGGNGELFF. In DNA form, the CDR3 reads TGTGCCAGCAGCGTAACTAGCGGGGGGAACGGGGAGCTGTTTTTT.